Below, one T cell receptor (beta chain) is given with its context. What it recognizes is unknown. The entry originates in a study of shared clonotypes between healthy human individuals. Findings of the study overall: Non-shared clonotypes had lower generation probabilities than clonotypes shared by all four sorted-subset donors.

Germline CDR1 reads SEHNR; CDR2 reads FQNEAQ (reference sequence). V was clipped by 3 bases and J by 0 bases; unmatched bases: 5. The CDR3 runs to 15 residues. The repertoire was sequenced with immunoSEQ multiplex PCR; TCRdb's copy has only in-frame clones and lacks some. Altogether roughly 2,300,000 clones are present, 85% to 95% being singletons, with the ten largest covering about 0.36%. The sequence was collected from a man aged 18-30 years in good health. Some clones in this sample may be carry-over from other donors' samples. The chain joins TRBV7-9 to TRBJ2-7; 7 bases are shared with TRBD2. Sequenced material: naive CD4+ T cells from PBMCs. Subset noted: CD45RA+ positively selected. CDR3 bases: TGTGCCAGCAGCTTCAGCGGGATAAGCTCCTACGAGCAGTACTTC. It encodes CASSFSGISSYEQYF.